This T cell receptor beta chain was retrieved from a study of control samples from healthy donors and cancer patients. Some clones are missing from TCRdb's copy, which holds only in-frame ones; the method was immunoSEQ multiplex PCR. The table includes 110,000 or so clones, 80% to 90% detected once. Germline CDR1 MNHNS, CDR2 SASEGT. This CDR3 contains 13 residues. The ends were cut back, 0 bases at V and 6 bases at J, with 7 bases in the middle. The TCR sequence derives from a man younger than 45 in good health. The rearrangement joins TRBV6-1 to TRBJ2-3; D not resolved. Sequences were obtained from blood. As DNA, the CDR3 is TGTGCCAGCAGTGAAGCGCTATTTGATACGCAGTATTTT. This translates into CASSEALFDTQYF.